This T cell receptor beta chain stems from a study of T cells in Graves' hyperthyroidism and ophthalmopathy. Across the study: Peripheral blood sampling occurred at initial diagnosis, before any treatment.

There are 16 residues in the CDR3. Trimming took 1 base from V and 1 from J, leaving 9 bases between them. Germline V gene sequence: CDR1 KGHDR, CDR2 SFDVKD. RNA transcripts served as the template for amplifying TCR beta CDR3 regions. A first-round RT-PCR of the TCR CDR3 used the HTBI primer set. TCRdb re-called the multiplex PCR reads with MiXCR, one entry per CDR3 protein. This sample has 490,000 or so distinct CDR3 sequences, with about 16% found just once. Study-wide findings and caveats: Most expanded thyroid clonotypes above 0.001 recurred in blood.

For this clonotype: Antigen unknown.

Sequences were obtained from blood. The sequence was obtained from a woman under 40 with Graves' ophthalmopathy. The chain carries TRBV24-1 and TRBJ2-2, with a tentative D call TRBD2 (5 bases). DNA of the CDR3: TGTGCCACCAGTGATTTCGGCGGAGGGAACACCGGGGAGCTGTTTTTT. It is translated as CATSDFGGGNTGELFF.